This section outlines one T cell receptor (beta chain) sequence together with its context. No antigen is known for it. The sample is drawn from a study of vaccination and CD4 T cells after COVID-19. Background on the study: A CEFX pool, an HIV-1 Nef pool, or else no peptide went into the control cultures.

Trimming cost V 1 base and J 5 bases, with 8 bases left between them. CDR3 length: 13 amino acids. Looked up from germline, CDR1 is DFQATT and CDR2 is SNEGSKA (reference sequence). Cultured CD4+ T-cell DNA underwent Oncomine TCR Beta short-read sequencing. TCRdb reanalysed the PCR reads using MiXCR and keeps one entry per CDR3 protein. The table records 12,000 or so distinct CDR3 sequences, 46% of them present only once. Treatment described: approximately nine-day PBMC culture with coronavirus spike peptide pools or control peptides (ViraFEST assay). In the ViraFEST assay, peptide-pool expansion preceded TCR sequencing of expanded clonotypes. Per-well cultures of millions of PBMCs received 9 to 10 IU/ml IL-2 and around 10 ug/ml peptide pools. Half the medium was replaced with fresh IL-2 medium on days 3 and 7.

The gene calls are TRBV20-1 and TRBJ1-4; D ambiguous. This TCR came from a human donor who had recovered from COVID-19. The sequencing input was CD4+ T cells from blood, cultured in vitro. CDR3 amino acids: CSARAVGNEKLFF. DNA for the CDR3: TGCAGTGCTAGAGCGGTGGGGAATGAAAAACTGTTTTTT.